Each of the 30 T cell receptor beta chains below was sequenced from the same sample in a study of siplizumab effects on memory and regulatory T cells. The repertoire was sequenced with immunoSEQ multiplex PCR; TCRdb's copy has only in-frame clones and lacks some. The data show 90,000 to 95,000 clones, 80% to 95% seen once. Specimen: CD8+ T cells sorted from blood. Receptors were obtained from a human donor in good health.

The CDR3 is CASSGGQGAYEQFF. Here the CDR3 DNA reads TGTGCCAGCAGCGGTGGACAGGGGGCTTATGAGCAGTTCTTC. The genes are TRBV5-6 and TRBJ2-1, with 11 nucleotides matching TRBD1. Germline CDR1 and CDR2: SGHDT and YYEEEE. J gave up 8 bases and V 4 bases, and 5 bases lay outside the gene matches. CDR3 size: 14 residues.

V and J are TRBV9 and TRBJ2-2; TRBD2 aligns across 7 bases. The CDR3 sequence is 16 residues long. The germline gives CDR1 SGDLS, CDR2 YYNGEE. The junction had 4 bases not matched to a gene; V was cut back by 0 bases and J by 2 bases. Here the CDR3 DNA reads TGTGCCAGCAGCGTAGGGTCTAGCGGTAACACCGGGGAGCTGTTTTTT. The encoded protein is CASSVGSSGNTGELFF.

Comments on this clone: The sample contains more than one DNA sequence encoding this CDR3. V is TRBV9 and J is TRBJ1-1; 7 bases agree with TRBD1. The germline CDR1 and CDR2 sequences are SGDLS and YYNGEE. With 0 bases clipped from V and 4 bases from J, the junction kept 0 bases outside the gene matches. This CDR3 has 13 residues. CDR3 bases: TGTGCCAGCAGCGTAGGGACAGGCACTGAAGCTTTCTTT. Translated: CASSVGTGTEAFF.

This clone appeared once. This rearrangement joins TRBV7-9 to TRBJ2-7; maybe TRBD2 (5 bases). The CDR3 consists of 13 residues. Between the trimmed V and J ends, which lost 5 bases and 2 bases, there was a span of 10 bases. CDR1 is SEHNR and CDR2 is FQNEAQ in the germline V gene (reference sequence). The chain's CDR3 is CASSPPGTYEQYF. CDR3 in DNA: TGTGCCAGCAGCCCCCCCGGGACCTACGAGCAGTACTTC.

The DNA for the CDR3 is TGTGCCAGCAGTGAAGGGGCTGGTCAAACCTACGAGCAGTACTTC. Its translation: CASSEGAGQTYEQYF. The chain uses TRBV6-1 and TRBJ2-7; D not certain. The CDR3 contains 15 residues. Trimming shortened V by 1 base and J by 2 bases, and 12 bases separated the two germline ends. Germline CDR1 is MNHNS and CDR2 is SASEGT.

This clone was counted a single time. The gene calls are TRBV9 and TRBJ2-7; D is perhaps TRBD2 (6 bases). CDR1 and CDR2 from the germline V gene are SGDLS and YYNGEE. The germline V and J ends were trimmed by 5 bases and 3 bases, with 15 bases remaining between them. The CDR3 covers 14 residues. CDR3 DNA sequence: TGTGCCAGCAGTCCCGCGGGAACGCTCTACGAGCAGTACTTC. It codes for CASSPAGTLYEQYF.

The genes are TRBV14 and TRBJ1-2; 12 bases line up with TRBD1. V gave up 3 bases and J gave up 3 bases; unmatched junction bases: 8. The CDR3 is 17 residues long. The germline gives CDR1 SGHDN, CDR2 FVKESK. Here the CDR3 DNA reads TGTGCCAGCAGCCAGGGACAGGGGGCTTTGTTTCACTATGGCTACACCTTC. Amino acid sequence: CASSQGQGALFHYGYTF.

The genes are TRBV4-2 and TRBJ2-2; tentative D call: TRBD1 (6 bases). This CDR3 is 17 amino acids long. Germline CDR1 and CDR2: LGHNA and YNFKEQ. V lost 4 bases, J lost 3 bases, and 18 bases lay in between. The CDR3 protein is CASSRKVGTQDTGELFF. CDR3 nucleotides: TGTGCCAGCAGCCGGAAAGTCGGGACACAGGACACCGGGGAGCTGTTTTTT.

J is TRBJ2-2 and V is TRBV23-1, with a weak D call TRBD1 (6 bases). TRBV23-1 is reported as an ORF; its role is uncertain. This CDR3 has 16 residues. Deletions cut 8 bases from V and 1 base from J, with 17 bases between. CDR3 region: CASQIKRDKNTGELFF. CDR3 sequence (DNA): TGCGCCAGCCAGATAAAGAGGGACAAGAACACCGGGGAGCTGTTTTTT.

The V gene is TRBV7-9, the J gene TRBJ2-7; a weak D match, TRBD1 (6 bases). The V gene lost 5 bases and the J gene lost 3 bases, with 20 bases spanning the gap. CDR3 length: 16 amino acids. CDR1 and CDR2 from the germline V gene are SEHNR and FQNEAQ (reference sequence). This CDR3 is CASSPNGDTTDYEQYF. The CDR3 DNA reads as TGTGCCAGCAGCCCCAATGGGGACACCACTGACTACGAGCAGTACTTC.

The chain joins TRBV10-3 to TRBJ2-3; D call uncertain. The CDR3 spans 13 residues. Trimming took 4 bases from V and 6 from J, leaving 11 bases between them. Germline loops: CDR1 ENHRY, CDR2 SYGVKD. The CDR3 sequence: CAISGPGQDTQYF. CDR3 coding DNA: TGTGCCATCAGTGGGCCGGGCCAGGATACGCAGTATTTT.

This sequence joins TRBV29-1 and TRBJ1-2; D not resolved. CDR1 is SQVTM and CDR2 is ANQGSEA in the germline V gene. The CDR3 totals 13 residues. The germline V and J ends were trimmed by 6 bases and 1 base, with 12 bases remaining between them. The CDR3 sequence is CSVGSADNYGYTF. DNA of the CDR3: TGCAGCGTGGGGTCGGCAGATAACTATGGCTACACCTTC. Using reference TRBV29-1 and TRBJ1-2 for the parts outside the CDR3, the full variable domain is SAVISQKPSRDICQRGTSLTIQCQVDSQVTMMFWYRQQPGQSLTLIATANQGSEATYESGFVIDKFPISRPNLTFSTLTVSNMSPEDSSIYLCSVGSADNYGYTFGSGTRLTVV.

On this clone itself: Other DNA sequences in this sample translate to the same CDR3. The chain joins TRBV5-1 to TRBJ1-2; no clear D gene. Germline values: CDR1 SGHRS, CDR2 YFSETQ. The CDR3 sequence is 12 residues long. The V and J ends lost 4 bases and 6 bases respectively, with 10 bases between them. The DNA for the CDR3 is TGCGCCAGCAGCCTTGAGGGCGATGGCTACACCTTC. Protein sequence: CASSLEGDGYTF.

This clone was detected many times. This rearrangement joins TRBV4-3 to TRBJ2-7; TRBD1 is a possible D gene (6 bases). The germline V and J ends were trimmed by 3 bases and 3 bases, with 15 bases remaining between them. Germline V lookup: CDR1 LGHNA, CDR2 YSLEER. The CDR3 runs 15 residues. The CDR3 DNA reads TGCGCCAGCAGCCAGGGGACAAATTACATCTACGAGCAGTACTTC. Translating gives CASSQGTNYIYEQYF.

V gene TRBV28 combines with J gene TRBJ1-2; possible D gene TRBD1, 5 bases. The CDR3 consists of 15 residues. Per germline, CDR1 MDHEN and CDR2 SYDVKM. V was cut by 1 base and J by 0 bases, with 9 bases left in between. The CDR3 nucleotides are TGTGCCAGCAGTTTATCGGACATATCTAACTATGGCTACACCTTC. Translating it yields CASSLSDISNYGYTF.

The rearrangement uses TRBV9 and TRBJ1-1; D is unresolved. Germline V CDR1 and CDR2: SGDLS, YYNGEE. The CDR3 totals 15 residues. V was shortened by 0 bases and J by 1 base, with 10 bases between the two germline ends. CDR3 DNA sequence: TGTGCCAGCAGCGTAGAGGGCAGACCGAACACTGAAGCTTTCTTT. Amino acids: CASSVEGRPNTEAFF. Full variable domain (rest looked up from reference TRBV9 and TRBJ1-1): DSGVTQTPKHLITATGQRVTLRCSPRSGDLSVYWYQQSLDQGLQFLIQYYNGEERAKGNILERFSAQQFPDLHSELNLSSLELGDSALYFCASSVEGRPNTEAFFGQGTRLTVV.

The chain carries TRBV25-1 and TRBJ2-7; 12 bases fit TRBD1. The CDR3 covers 15 residues. V trimming: 3 bases; J trimming: 2 bases; junction bases outside the gene matches: 2. Germline lookup yields CDR1 MGHDK and CDR2 SYGVNS. CDR3 protein: CASSEGQGAAYEQYF. CDR3 nucleotide sequence: TGTGCCAGCAGTGAGGGACAGGGGGCGGCCTACGAGCAGTACTTC.

The J gene is TRBJ1-6, the V gene TRBV2; TRBD1 matches at 7 bases. Germline values: CDR1 SNHLY, CDR2 FYNNEI. The CDR3 consists of 16 residues. V lost 2 bases and J lost 5; bases outside the gene matches: 6. CDR3 coding DNA: TGTGCCAGCAGTGAACCCTCCGACAGGGATAATTCACCCCTCCACTTT. Translating it yields CASSEPSDRDNSPLHF.

V gene TRBV4-2 combines with J gene TRBJ1-1; the D is unclear. The V gene's germline CDR1 is LGHNA and CDR2 YNFKEQ. Trimming stripped 0 bases from V and 7 bases from J, with 9 bases between. This CDR3 comprises 13 residues. The DNA of the CDR3 is TGTGCCAGCAGCCAAGACAGAGGCAATGAAGCTTTCTTT. Translating it yields CASSQDRGNEAFF.

The genes are TRBV14 and TRBJ2-3; 7 nucleotides line up with TRBD1. J was trimmed by 0 bases and V by 5 bases; bases with no gene match: 8. Germline CDR1 SGHDN, CDR2 FVKESK. The CDR3 covers 16 residues. This CDR3 is CASSDGQVPSTDTQYF. CDR3 sequence (DNA): TGTGCCAGCAGCGACGGACAGGTCCCTAGCACAGATACGCAGTATTTT.

Details on this clone: One end of the junction does not line up with germline, which may come from a read error. The J gene is TRBJ2-5, the V gene TRBV7-7; D is perhaps TRBD1 (6 bases). The CDR3 loop spans 15 amino acids. Looked up from germline, CDR1 is SSHAT and CDR2 is FNYEAQ (reference sequence). This CDR3 is CASSLVAGDRETQYF. CDR3 coding DNA: TGTGCTAGCAGCTTAGTGGCAGGGGACCGAGAGACCCAGTACTTC. The variable domain in full, with the rest retrieved from reference TRBV7-7 and TRBJ2-5, is GAGVSQSPRYKVTKRGQDVTLRCDPISSHATLYWYQQALGQGPEFLTYFNYEAQPDKSGLPSDRFSAERPEGSISTLTIQRTEQRDSAMYRCASSLVAGDRETQYFGPGTRLLVL.

The chain recombines TRBV4-2 with TRBJ2-7, with TRBD1 matching 9 bases. V gave up 3 bases and J gave up 4 bases; unmatched junction bases: 7. The CDR3 has 15 residues. Germline values: CDR1 LGHNA, CDR2 YNFKEQ. Here the CDR3 DNA reads TGTGCCAGCAGCCAGGAATGGGACAGGGATTACGAGCAGTACTTC. This codes for CASSQEWDRDYEQYF.

V and J are TRBV9 and TRBJ1-1; TRBD1 might be the D (5 bases). The CDR3 is 15 residues long. Looked up from germline, CDR1 is SGDLS and CDR2 is YYNGEE. Trimming took off 2 bases at V and 1 base at J, with 12 bases between the two ends. In DNA form, the CDR3 reads TGTGCCAGCAGCGTCTCCGGGACGGGGAACACTGAAGCTTTCTTT. This encodes CASSVSGTGNTEAFF.

The rearrangement uses TRBV6-5 and TRBJ1-1; maybe TRBD1 (5 bases). With 2 bases removed from V and 1 base from J, the gap between germline ends came to 8 bases. The length of the CDR3 is 14 residues. In germline, CDR1 is MNHEY, CDR2 SVGAGI. The CDR3 region is CASSYTTGNTEAFF. DNA for the CDR3: TGTGCCAGCAGTTACACTACAGGGAACACTGAAGCTTTCTTT.

This chain connects TRBV29-1 to TRBJ2-1, with D possibly called TRBD1 or TRBD2 (6 bases each). Trimming left V 6 bases short and J 9 bases short, with 21 bases between. CDR1 and CDR2 from the germline V gene are SQVTM and ANQGSEA. The CDR3 is made up of 14 amino acids. The chain's CDR3 is CSVASGGLRSEQFF. The CDR3 DNA reads as TGCAGCGTCGCAAGTGGGGGGCTAAGGTCTGAGCAGTTCTTC.

The rearrangement uses TRBV4-1 and TRBJ2-7; D possibly corresponds to TRBD1 (5 bases). Trimming left V 1 base short and J 1 base short, with 14 bases between. CDR3 size: 16 residues. Germline V gives CDR1 MGHRA, CDR2 YSYEKL. Here the CDR3 DNA reads TGCGCCAGCAGCCAAGCGGGCCAGGGAAGATCCTACGAGCAGTACTTC. Its translation: CASSQAGQGRSYEQYF.

The rearrangement links TRBV27 to TRBJ1-2; D might be TRBD1 (5 bases). The ends were cut back, 7 bases at V and 4 bases at J, with 19 bases in the middle. Germline V lookup: CDR1 MNHEY, CDR2 SMNVEV (reference sequence). The CDR3 is 15 amino acids. The CDR3 region is CASTPREGYGYGYTF. The CDR3 DNA sequence: TGTGCCAGCACCCCGAGGGAGGGGTATGGCTATGGCTACACCTTC.

This clone showed up just once. The V gene is TRBV20-1, the J gene TRBJ1-2, with D unresolved. Germline V lookup: CDR1 DFQATT, CDR2 SNEGSKA (reference sequence). V was pared by 2 bases and J by 6 bases, with 4 bases between. CDR3 length: 10 amino acids. CDR3 bases: TGCAGTGCTAGAAGGGATGGCTACACCTTC. Amino acid sequence: CSARRDGYTF.

The J gene is TRBJ2-7, the V gene TRBV5-1; 7 bases map to TRBD2. Trimming removed 2 bases from V and 0 bases from J; junction bases left unmatched: 5. The germline CDR1 and CDR2 sequences are SGHRS and YFSETQ. The CDR3 contains 15 residues. The CDR3 sequence is CASSFSGGSSYEQYF. Written as DNA, the CDR3 is TGCGCCAGCAGCTTTTCCGGGGGGAGCTCCTACGAGCAGTACTTC.

The chain uses TRBV30 and TRBJ1-2, with a tentative D call TRBD1 (6 bases). The germline CDR1 and CDR2 sequences are GTSNPN and SVGIG (reference sequence). Trimming took off 1 base at V and 4 bases at J, with 25 bases between the two ends. This CDR3 has 18 residues. The CDR3, as DNA: TGTGCCTGGAGTGGCCCCTCAAGGGCCGGGGTAGGGGGCTATGGCTACACCTTC. Translating gives CAWSGPSRAGVGGYGYTF.